The rows below give T cell receptor beta chains drawn from one sample of a study of OX40 agonist ivuxolimab in advanced cancers. The table came from immunoSEQ multiplex PCR; TCRdb's copy has only in-frame clones and leaves some out. The sample shows some 8,200 clones, just over 85% of them seen only once. The material sequenced was CD4+ or CD8+ T cells sorted from blood, taken in a trial of the OX40 agonist ivuxolimab. These TCRs come from an adult with an advanced solid tumor such as melanoma, head and neck, liver or kidney cancer. Each CDR3 is given with its conserved first and last residue. D genes are given only for firm matches. Expanded clones get a size class; other rows say once, few or many, or leave the size out.

D: TRBD2; J: TRBJ2-3; V: TRBV28; size: NA; DNA: TGTGCCAGCAGTTTAGGACTAGCGGGGGTCACAGATACGCAGTATTTT; CDR3: CASSLGLAGVTDTQYF
D: TRBD1; J: TRBJ2-2; V: TRBV7-2; size: NA; DNA: TGTGCCAGCAGCCTGGGACAGGGTGGGTTAACCGGGGAGCTGTTTTTT; CDR3: CASSLGQGGLTGELFF
D: NA; J: TRBJ2-2; V: TRBV5-1; size: NA; DNA: TGCGCCAGCGACCCGGACACCGGGGAGCTGTTTTTT; CDR3: CASDPDTGELFF
D: NA; J: TRBJ2-3; V: TRBV28; size: NA; DNA: TGTGCCAGCAGCCCCCCGCCGGACCACACAGATACGCAGTATTTT; CDR3: CASSPPPDHTDTQYF
D: NA; J: TRBJ2-3; V: TRBV28; size: NA; DNA: TGTGCCAGCAGTTTAAGTGGGGCGGATACGCAGTATTTT; CDR3: CASSLSGADTQYF
D: TRBD1; J: TRBJ1-6; V: TRBV29-1; size: NA; DNA: TGCAGCGTTAGGGGACAGGAGAATTCACCCCTCCACTTT; CDR3: CSVRGQENSPLHF
D: TRBD1; J: TRBJ1-5; V: TRBV7-8; size: NA; DNA: TGTGCCAGCAGCTTAGCGCAGGGGGTAGACCAGCCCCAGCATTTT; CDR3: CASSLAQGVDQPQHF
D: NA; J: TRBJ1-2; V: TRBV28; size: NA; DNA: TGTGCCAGCAGTTTCGACAGCCCCTCCTATGGCTACACCTTC; CDR3: CASSFDSPSYGYTF
D: NA; J: TRBJ2-5; V: TRBV15; size: NA; DNA: TGTGCCACCGGCAGGGGCGAGAAGACCCAGTACTTC; CDR3: CATGRGEKTQYF
D: NA; J: TRBJ1-3; V: TRBV19; size: medium-sized; DNA: TGTGCCAGTAGTCGGGACGGCAACTCTGGAAACACCATATATTTT; CDR3: CASSRDGNSGNTIYF
D: TRBD1; J: TRBJ1-2; V: TRBV7-9; size: NA; DNA: TGTGCCAGCAGCATAGGGGACAGGGGAGGGCATGGCTACACCTTC; CDR3: CASSIGDRGGHGYTF
D: NA; J: TRBJ2-7; V: TRBV4-3; size: NA; DNA: TGCGCCAGCAGCCTCTACGAGACGGCTATATACGAGCAGTACTTC; CDR3: CASSLYETAIYEQYF
D: NA; J: TRBJ2-3; V: TRBV7-8; size: NA; DNA: TGTGCCAGCAGCTCTGGCCACGACGGCACAGATACGCAGTATTTT; CDR3: CASSSGHDGTDTQYF
D: NA; J: TRBJ2-1; V: TRBV6-5; size: NA; DNA: TGTGCCAGCAGTTACTCGATAATAGGGTACAATGAGCAGTTCTTC; CDR3: CASSYSIIGYNEQFF